This TCR beta chain was profiled in a study of technical replicates of blood from several donors. Some clones are missing from TCRdb's copy, which holds only in-frame ones; the method was immunoSEQ multiplex PCR. Of under 55,000 clones listed, 90% to 97% are singletons. V lost 2 bases to trimming and J lost 4 bases; unmatched junction nucleotides: 5. Germline V CDR1 and CDR2: SGHTA, FQGTGA. The CDR3 covers 15 residues. The chain recombines TRBV7-3 with TRBJ2-3, with 8 bases fitting TRBD2. Sequencing was performed on T cells isolated from PBMCs. The TCR was taken from a human donor in good health. This CDR3 is CASSLAGLAADTQYF. CDR3 in DNA: TGTGCCAGCAGCTTAGCAGGACTAGCTGCAGATACGCAGTATTTT. The full variable domain, with the rest looked up from reference TRBV7-3 and TRBJ2-3, is GAGVSQTPSNKVTEKGKYVELRCDPISGHTALYWYRQSLGQGPEFLIYFQGTGAADDSGLPNDRFFAVRPEGSVSTLKIQRTERGDSAVYLCASSLAGLAADTQYFGPGTRLTVL.